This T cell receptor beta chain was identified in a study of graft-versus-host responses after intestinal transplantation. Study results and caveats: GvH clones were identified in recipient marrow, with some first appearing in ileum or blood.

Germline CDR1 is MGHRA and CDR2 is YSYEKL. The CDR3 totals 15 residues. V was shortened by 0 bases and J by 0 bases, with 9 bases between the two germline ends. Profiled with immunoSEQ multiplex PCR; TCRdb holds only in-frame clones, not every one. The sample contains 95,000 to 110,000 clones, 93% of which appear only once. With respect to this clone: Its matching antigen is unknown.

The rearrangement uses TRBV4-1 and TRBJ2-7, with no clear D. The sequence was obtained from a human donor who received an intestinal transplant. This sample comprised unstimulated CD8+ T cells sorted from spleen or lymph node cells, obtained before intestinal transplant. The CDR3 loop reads CASSQERAGSYEQYF. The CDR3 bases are TGCGCCAGCAGCCAAGAAAGGGCAGGCTCCTACGAGCAGTACTTC.